Following are 15 T cell receptor beta chains from one sample sequenced in a study of shared clonotypes between healthy human individuals. TCRdb keeps only in-frame clones here, not all; method: immunoSEQ multiplex PCR. This sample yields about 690,000 clones, of which about nine tenths are seen a single time; 30% to 35% belongs to the top ten. Material: memory CD8+ T cells from PBMCs. As for subset: CD45RO+ cells pooled with CCR7-negative TemRA cells. The origin of the receptors is a man aged 18 to 30 in good health. Some clones in this sample may be carry-over from other donors' samples.

The chain has TRBV29-1 and TRBJ2-7, with D perhaps matching TRBD1 (6 bases). The CDR3 totals 17 residues. V lost 2 bases, J lost 0 bases, and 20 bases lay in between. Germline CDR1 and CDR2: SQVTM and ANQGSEA. The CDR3 nucleotides are TGCAGCGTTGAAATCAACCTGGGACACCTGAGCTCCTACGAGCAGTACTTC. The encoded protein is CSVEINLGHLSSYEQYF.

This clone is a singleton in its sample. This sequence joins TRBV4-1 and TRBJ1-1; D unresolved. The CDR3 extends over 15 amino acids. Trimming left V 0 bases short and J 4 bases short, with 12 bases between. Germline V gene lookup returns CDR1 MGHRA and CDR2 YSYEKL. Here the CDR3 reads CASSQDYLWITEAFF. The CDR3, as DNA: TGCGCCAGCAGCCAAGATTATCTATGGATCACTGAAGCTTTCTTT.

This chain links TRBV19 with TRBJ2-7; TRBD1 matches 7 bases. Germline V lookup: CDR1 LNHDA, CDR2 SQIVND (reference sequence). The CDR3 is 15 amino acids. Trimming removed 5 bases from V and 3 bases from J; junction bases left unmatched: 10. The CDR3 loop reads CASSPRDRQFYEQYF. For the CDR3, the DNA is TGTGCCAGTAGTCCTCGGGACAGACAGTTCTACGAGCAGTACTTC. The full variable domain, completed using reference TRBV19 and TRBJ2-7, is DGGITQSPKYLFRKEGQNVTLSCEQNLNHDAMYWYRQDPGQGLRLIYYSQIVNDFQKGDIAEGYSVSREKKESFPLTVTSAQKNPTAFYLCASSPRDRQFYEQYFGPGTRLTVT.

This rearrangement joins TRBV12-1 to TRBJ1-5; the table's D call, TRBD1, was not checked against the DNA. TRBV12-1 is termed a pseudogene. The CDR3 is 15 amino acids. The CDR3: CASSFACTGNQPQHF. For the CDR3, the DNA is TGTGCCAGCAGCTTTGCGTGTACAGGGAATCAGCCCCAGCATTTT.

The rearrangement links TRBV7-9 to TRBJ1-2; D is unclear. The CDR3 has 13 amino acids. Germline V gene lookup returns CDR1 SEHNR and CDR2 FQNEAQ (reference sequence). Trimming left V 4 bases short and J 5 bases short, with 11 bases between. CDR3 sequence (DNA): TGTGCCAGCAGCTCCCCGGGGATTTATGGCTACACCTTC. This gives the protein CASSSPGIYGYTF.

With respect to this clone: This same CDR3 is encoded by further DNA sequences in the sample. The genes are TRBV5-1 and TRBJ2-3; 9 bases match TRBD1. The CDR3 sequence is 17 residues long. Germline trimming cut 0 bases from V and 0 bases from J; bases unmatched to any gene: 5. Germline V gene sequence: CDR1 SGHRS, CDR2 YFSETQ. CDR3 sequence (DNA): TGCGCCAGCAGCTTGGGGACAGGGGAACTTAGCACAGATACGCAGTATTTT. Protein product: CASSLGTGELSTDTQYF. Looking up the rest from reference TRBV5-1 and TRBJ2-3 gives the full variable domain: KAGVTQTPRYLIKTRGQQVTLSCSPISGHRSVSWYQQTPGQGLQFLFEYFSETQRNKGNFPGRFSGRQFSNSRSEMNVSTLELGDSALYLCASSLGTGELSTDTQYFGPGTRLTVL.

This chain uses TRBV4-1 with TRBJ2-1; 8 bases match TRBD2. J lost 4 bases, V lost 4 bases, and 12 bases had no gene match. CDR1 MGHRA and CDR2 YSYEKL come from the germline V gene. The CDR3 consists of 17 residues. The CDR3 protein is CASSLVREASSYNEQFF. In DNA, the CDR3 is TGCGCCAGCAGCCTCGTGCGGGAGGCCTCGTCTTACAATGAGCAGTTCTTC.

The CDR3 DNA sequence: TGCGCCAGCAACCGAGTAACAGGGTTGGTCGAGCAGTTCTTC. Translating it yields CASNRVTGLVEQFF. The chain carries TRBV5-1 and TRBJ2-1, with TRBD1 as a possible D gene (6 bases). This CDR3 spans 14 amino acids. Per germline, CDR1 SGHRS and CDR2 YFSETQ. V dropped 6 bases and J dropped 10 bases, with 20 bases sitting between them.

The V and J genes are TRBV28 and TRBJ1-4; D is unclear. The CDR3 contains 15 residues. With 4 bases removed from V and 7 bases from J, the gap between germline ends came to 16 bases. The germline gives CDR1 MDHEN, CDR2 SYDVKM. CDR3 sequence: CASSSRPDQGEKLFF. CDR3 sequence (DNA): TGTGCCAGCAGTTCCAGACCCGACCAAGGTGAAAAACTGTTTTTT.

This clone was seen just once. This chain joins TRBV11-2 and TRBJ2-1; possibly TRBD1 or TRBD2 for D (5 bases each). Germline CDR1 SGHAT, CDR2 FQNNGV. Trimming left V 5 bases short and J 6 bases short, with 20 bases between. The CDR3 is 16 amino acids. This CDR3 reads CASSGTKIGISNEQFF. CDR3 coding DNA: TGTGCCAGCAGCGGGACGAAAATTGGGATTTCCAATGAGCAGTTCTTC. Together with reference TRBV11-2 and TRBJ2-1, the CDR3 gives the full variable domain: EAGVAQSPRYKIIEKRQSVAFWCNPISGHATLYWYQQILGQGPKLLIQFQNNGVVDDSQLPKDRFSAERLKGVDSTLKIQPAKLEDSAVYLCASSGTKIGISNEQFFGPGTRLTVL.

This sequence joins TRBV25-1 and TRBJ2-7, with D unclear. Trimming stripped 5 bases from V and 0 bases from J, with 8 bases between. There are 13 residues in the CDR3. The germline gives CDR1 MGHDK, CDR2 SYGVNS. CDR3 protein: CASSPRSSYEQYF. The CDR3 nucleotides are TGTGCCAGCAGTCCGCGGAGCTCCTACGAGCAGTACTTC.

The genes are TRBV15 and TRBJ1-5; TRBD1 is a possible D gene (5 bases). The CDR3 loop spans 16 amino acids. Germline V gene data show CDR1 as LNHNV and CDR2 as YYDKDF (reference sequence). V gave up 0 bases and J gave up 6 bases, with 15 bases separating them. The CDR3 DNA follows: TGTGCCACCAGCAGAGATCCGGGGGGATGGGGTCAGCCCCAGCATTTT. Amino acid sequence: CATSRDPGGWGQPQHF. Full variable domain (remainder filled in from reference TRBV15 and TRBJ1-5): DAMVIQNPRYQVTQFGKPVTLSCSQTLNHNVMYWYQQKSSQAPKLLFHYYDKDFNNEADTPDNFQSRRPNTSFCFLDIRSPGLGDTAMYLCATSRDPGGWGQPQHFGDGTRLSIL.

The rearrangement links TRBV11-2 to TRBJ2-7, with TRBD2 identical over 11 bases. With 0 bases clipped from V and 1 base from J, the junction kept 8 bases outside the gene matches. The CDR3 is made up of 18 amino acids. CDR1 is SGHAT and CDR2 is FQNNGV in the germline V gene. The CDR3, as DNA: TGTGCCAGCAGCTTAGATGGAAGACTAGCGGGGTCATCCTACGAGCAGTACTTC. Amino acid sequence: CASSLDGRLAGSSYEQYF.

The CDR3 sequence: CASSYTGQGTDTQYF. CDR3 sequence (DNA): TGTGCCAGCAGCTACACTGGACAGGGCACAGATACGCAGTATTTT. This chain uses TRBV9 with TRBJ2-3; 7 bases line up with TRBD1. Germline-derived CDR1 and CDR2 are SGDLS and YYNGEE. V trimming: 4 bases; J trimming: 1 base; junction bases outside the gene matches: 6. The CDR3 covers 15 residues.

The rearrangement uses TRBV28 and TRBJ1-5, with D uncertain. V lost 9 bases and J 3 bases, leaving 15 bases between the germline ends. CDR1 is MDHEN and CDR2 is SYDVKM in the germline V gene. The CDR3 sequence is 14 residues long. The DNA for the CDR3 is TGTGCCAGTTTTTCCCTCCACAACAATCAGCCCCAGCATTTT. This codes for CASFSLHNNQPQHF.